This T cell receptor beta chain was profiled in a study of blood T cell repertoires in COVID-19. Turning to the study itself: From the United States, Italy and Spain came samples of acute and convalescent COVID-19. Sample material is recorded as cDNA or gDNA derived from T cells, B-cell-depleted T cells, or PBMCs.

Per the original methods: Estimates of nucleated cell counts were drawn from the amplification of reference gene primers. Sequenced by immunoSEQ multiplex PCR; TCRdb stores in-frame clones only, minus some. V and J calls and clone size are those listed in that table; D and trimming were worked out from the DNA. The table has more than 95,000 clones, about 90% seen once. This CDR3 is built from 13 residues. V was clipped by 0 bases and J by 8 bases; unmatched bases: 3. CDR1 and CDR2 from the germline V gene are MNHNY and SVGAGI (reference sequence). The chain links TRBV6-6 to TRBJ1-2; TRBD1 agrees at 7 bases. The origin of this receptor is a woman in her sixties or seventies with acute or convalescent COVID-19. Sample: peripheral blood. CDR3 DNA: TGTGCCAGCAGTTACTCCGGACAGGAGGGCTACACCTTC. Translated, it gives CASSYSGQEGYTF.